A selection of T cell receptor beta chains follows, all from one sample in a study of metastatic and nonmetastatic thyroid tumors. TCRdb reanalyzed the PCR reads via MiXCR. The data hold more than 40,000 clones, with less than 4.5% observed a single time. Material: blood. The receptors here all came from a female donor with papillary thyroid cancer or a benign thyroid nodule (not recorded which). Some clones in this sample may be carry-over from other donors' samples. Each CDR3 is given with its conserved first and last residue. D genes are given only for firm matches. Size values are once, few and many counts, or a class for expanded clones, and some rows have none.

D	V	J	size	CDR3	DNA
TRBD2	TRBV20-1	TRBJ2-1	many	CSARPRGGAHNEQFF	TGCAGTGCTAGACCCCGGGGGGGGGCCCACAATGAGCAGTTCTTC
NA	TRBV5-5	TRBJ2-3	NA	CASSLGLDTDTQYF	TGTGCCAGCAGCTTGGGACTAGACACAGATACGCAGTATTTT
NA	TRBV3-1	TRBJ1-2	many	CASTLQGIDNYGYTF	TGTGCCAGCACCCTACAGGGAATCGATAACTATGGCTACACCTTC
TRBD2	TRBV30	TRBJ2-7	NA	CAWSRGLAGGPGVDGQYF	TGTGCCTGGAGCCGTGGACTAGCGGGAGGGCCTGGTGTGGACGGGCAGTACTTC
NA	TRBV6-2/TRBV6-3	TRBJ2-4	few	CASGGGTPTSKNIQYF	TGTGCCAGCGGAGGCGGGACCCCGACGTCCAAAAACATTCAGTACTTC
NA	TRBV5-1	TRBJ2-2	NA	CASSMTALANTGELFF	TGCGCCAGCAGCATGACAGCTCTCGCGAACACCGGGGAGCTGTTTTTT
NA	TRBV28	TRBJ1-6	few	CASSFGPGNSPLHF	TGTGCCAGCAGTTTTGGTCCAGGCAATTCACCCCTCCACTTT
TRBD2	TRBV15	TRBJ2-5	few	CATIPWGRGAETQYF	TGTGCCACCATCCCCTGGGGGCGGGGGGCGGAGACCCAGTACTTC
TRBD2	TRBV20-1	TRBJ2-1	many	CSAQPDGTRGNEQFF	TGCAGTGCGCAGCCGGACGGGACTAGAGGAAATGAGCAGTTCTTC
NA	TRBV9	TRBJ2-1	few	CASSVDGVAYNEQFF	TGTGCCAGCAGCGTAGATGGTGTGGCTTACAATGAGCAGTTCTTC
NA	TRBV19	TRBJ2-5	NA	CASSIAYPMETQYF	TGTGCCAGTAGTATAGCCTACCCCATGGAGACCCAGTACTTC
NA	TRBV20-1	TRBJ2-1	few	CSASAISGGWDNEQFF	TGCAGTGCTAGCGCCATTAGTGGGGGGTGGGACAATGAGCAGTTCTTC
NA	TRBV15	TRBJ1-3	many	CATSSPRQAGNTIYF	TGTGCCACCAGCAGTCCCAGACAGGCTGGAAACACCATATATTTT
NA	TRBV28	TRBJ1-2	NA	CASSTPVRAFFNGYTF	TGTGCCAGCAGCACTCCTGTCAGGGCATTCTTTAATGGCTACACCTTC
NA	TRBV12-3/TRBV12-4	TRBJ1-5	few	CASSGVTGPQHF	TGTGCCAGCAGTGGGGTTACGGGTCCCCAGCATTTT
NA	TRBV28	TRBJ2-2	few	CASSRTRNTGELFF	TGTGCCAGCAGCCGGACTCGGAACACCGGGGAGCTGTTTTTT
NA	TRBV6-2/TRBV6-3	TRBJ2-1	many	CASSYSIGGGGYVF	TGTGCCAGCAGTTACTCGATCGGTGGGGGGGGCTATGTCTTC
TRBD2	TRBV5-1	TRBJ2-7	many	CASSLTGTSWEQYF	TGCGCCAGCAGCTTGACCGGGACTAGCTGGGAGCAGTACTTC
TRBD2	TRBV6-1	TRBJ2-2	many	CASSYMTSGGNTGELFF	TGTGCCAGCAGTTACATGACTAGCGGGGGCAACACCGGGGAGCTGTTTTTT
TRBD1	TRBV6-1	TRBJ1-6	NA	CASTEGANSPLNF	TGTGCCAGCACTGAGGGGGCTAATTCACCCCTGAACTTT
TRBD1	TRBV5-6	TRBJ1-2	many	CASSLLGTGGFGYTF	TGTGCCAGCAGCTTGTTGGGGACAGGGGGCTTTGGCTACACCTTC
NA	TRBV25-1	TRBJ1-1	few	CASSESGTTEAFF	TGTGCCAGCAGTGAATCGGGGACAACTGAAGCTTTCTTT
NA	TRBV5-1	TRBJ2-2	few	CASNLVTPTGELFF	TGCGCCAGCAACCTTGTGACACCCACCGGGGAGCTGTTTTTT
NA	TRBV12-3/TRBV12-4	TRBJ2-7	few	CASSLGGYSYEQYF	TGTGCCAGCAGTTTAGGGGGATACAGCTACGAGCAGTACTTC
NA	TRBV11-2	TRBJ2-7	many	CASSPQEGSYEQYF	TGTGCCAGCAGCCCTCAAGAGGGGTCCTACGAGCAGTACTTC
TRBD2	TRBV10-2	TRBJ2-3	many	CASSESSSGTSTDTQYF	TGCGCCAGCAGTGAGTCGTCTAGCGGGACATCAACAGATACGCAGTATTTT
TRBD2	TRBV20-1	TRBJ2-1	many	CSARASGRYNEQFF	TGCAGTGCTAGAGCTAGCGGGAGGTACAATGAGCAGTTCTTC
NA	TRBV20-1	TRBJ2-5	many	CSAPTGAQETQYF	TGCAGTGCTCCCACAGGTGCTCAAGAGACCCAGTACTTC
NA	TRBV7-2	TRBJ1-1	few	CASSRIKRAEAFF	TGTGCCAGCAGCCGAATAAAGCGGGCTGAAGCTTTCTTT
NA	TRBV6-1	TRBJ1-5	many	CASSERRVTVSNQPQHF	TGTGCCAGCAGTGAAAGACGGGTGACTGTAAGCAATCAGCCCCAGCATTTT
NA	TRBV7-3	TRBJ1-1	many	CASSLQGENTEAFF	TGTGCCAGCAGCTTGCAGGGTGAGAACACTGAAGCTTTCTTT
TRBD1	TRBV15	TRBJ1-1	few	CATSRGSQGSNTEAFF	TGTGCCACCAGCAGAGGTTCACAGGGGTCGAACACTGAAGCTTTCTTT
TRBD2	TRBV12-3/TRBV12-4	TRBJ2-1	many	CASSLRTSNEQFF	TGTGCCAGCAGTTTAAGGACTAGCAATGAGCAGTTCTTC
TRBD2	TRBV6-1	TRBJ2-7	many	CASSFGGGGSYEQYF	TGTGCCAGCAGTTTCGGGGGGGGGGGCTCCTACGAGCAGTACTTC
TRBD2	TRBV5-1	TRBJ2-7	many	CASRTGLAGDRGAGYEQYF	TGCGCCAGCAGAACGGGACTAGCGGGAGATAGGGGCGCGGGATACGAGCAGTACTTC
NA	TRBV2	TRBJ2-1	many	CASRGTSPFGEQFF	TGTGCCAGCAGGGGGACGTCCCCCTTCGGTGAGCAGTTCTTC
NA	TRBV15	TRBJ2-1	few	CATSSEGKGYNEQSF	TGTGCCACCAGCAGCGAGGGAAAGGGTTACAATGAGCAGTCCTTC